One TCR beta chain is described in this entry. It lacks a known antigen. No much larger clone is present one base from it, and per-base qualities are unavailable. These data are taken from a study of T cells in localized non-small cell lung cancer (TCRdb year 2020). With regard to the full study: The study analyzed T cell repertoires of about 230 early-stage NSCLC patients, comparing tumors and uninvolved tumor-adjacent lungs. The cohort comprised approximately 240 treatment-naïve NSCLC patients with resected, localized lung tumors. The mean age of the NSCLC patients was around 67 years, with 130 or so men and around 100 women. Overall study results and their limits: Because the study design was exploratory, TCR variables were selected using unadjusted p-values without false-discovery rate correction. A median of roughly 60 of the top 100 tumor clones turned up in the paired uninvolved adjacent lung, and some 28 of those clones also ranked among the top 100 of that same adjacent lung. Uninvolved tumor-adjacent lung showed the highest T cell clonality, higher than tumor, which suggests more focused antigenic responses in the uninvolved tumor-adjacent lung. Higher T cell density in blood was associated with longer overall survival, whereas higher clonality in adjacent lung was associated with shorter survival. Because multi-region tumor sequencing was not performed, intratumor heterogeneity could not be ruled out.

TCR beta CDR3 regions were sequenced from DNA using the immunoSEQ Assay. The study's processing was this. To compute T cell density, TCR beta template counts were normalized to usable DNA, which was estimated by amplifying housekeeping genes. Richness was estimated with the preseqR package, extrapolating to 400,000 templates for PBMC samples and 120,000 templates for tissue samples. Clonality was defined as one minus Pielou's evenness. Tissue-enriched TCRs were identified by differential abundance testing using productive amino-acid clonotypes, minimum total count 5 and alpha 0.1. Repertoire overlap between compartments was quantified with the Jaccard Index and Morisita Overlap Index. GLIPH grouped TCR beta CDR3s together with public tetramer-defined viral CDR3s, and a viral motif had to include at least three viral sequences and also show V-gene enrichment. The immuneACCESS repertoire file appears here via TCRdb, limited to in-frame rearrangements. These files lack a portion of the clones; in checked studies, under half of the deficit traces to unresolved V genes, and the cause of the others is not known. D and trimming come from the DNA, and the V and J calls and clone size come from that table. This sample has 50,000 or so clones in its table, and under 85% of those were observed once. Approximately 20% of the sample belongs to the ten largest clones.

At diagnosis, peripheral blood, uninvolved tumor-adjacent lung and tumor were collected and were preserved as a mix of fresh-frozen and FFPE material. For TCR repertoire profiling, the blood samples were analyzed as peripheral blood mononuclear cells. The source is a female donor over 55 with stage II squamous cell lung carcinoma. Sample: peripheral blood, taken before any cancer treatment.

The sequence in DNA is TGTGCCAGCAGCTTAACGTACCAAGAGACCCAGTACTTC. It specifies CASSLTYQETQYF. Here the chain combines TRBV5-6 and TRBJ2-5; the D gene lacks a confident call. The germline V gene supplies CDR1 SGHDT and CDR2 YYEEEE. From its cysteine to its phenylalanine, the CDR3 spans 13 amino acids. The DNA shown is the 39-base CDR3, in frame from base 1. Trimming costs V 2 bases and J 0 bases, and their ends lie 5 bases apart.